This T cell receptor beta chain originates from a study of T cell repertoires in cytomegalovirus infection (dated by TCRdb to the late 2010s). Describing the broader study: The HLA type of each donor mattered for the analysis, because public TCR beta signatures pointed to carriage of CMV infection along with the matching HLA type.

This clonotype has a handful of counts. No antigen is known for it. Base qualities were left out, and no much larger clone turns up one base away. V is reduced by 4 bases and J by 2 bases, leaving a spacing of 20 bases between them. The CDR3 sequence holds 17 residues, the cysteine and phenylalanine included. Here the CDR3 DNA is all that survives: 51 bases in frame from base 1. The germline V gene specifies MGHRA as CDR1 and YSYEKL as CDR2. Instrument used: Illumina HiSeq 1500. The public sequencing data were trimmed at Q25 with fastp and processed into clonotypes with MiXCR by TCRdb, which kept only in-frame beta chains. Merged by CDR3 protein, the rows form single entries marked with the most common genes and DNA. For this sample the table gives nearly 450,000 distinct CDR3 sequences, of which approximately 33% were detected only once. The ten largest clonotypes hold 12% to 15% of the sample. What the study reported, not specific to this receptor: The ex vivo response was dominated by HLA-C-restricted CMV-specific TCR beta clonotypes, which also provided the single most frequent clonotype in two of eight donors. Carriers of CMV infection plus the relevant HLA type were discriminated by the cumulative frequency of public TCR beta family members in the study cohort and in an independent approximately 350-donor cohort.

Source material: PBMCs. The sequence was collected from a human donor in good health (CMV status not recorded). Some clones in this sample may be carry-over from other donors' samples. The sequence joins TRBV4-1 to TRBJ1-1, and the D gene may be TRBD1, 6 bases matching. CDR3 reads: CASSPPNRVLENTEAFF. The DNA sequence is TGCGCCAGCAGCCCGCCAAACAGGGTCTTGGAAAACACTGAAGCTTTCTTT.